The clone carrying this T cell receptor beta chain was seen a single time. As yet, its antigen is unknown. In germline, CDR1 is SGHRS, CDR2 YFSETQ. This CDR3 has 19 amino acids. Trimming cost V 3 bases and J 3 bases; bases outside gene matches: 12. This table comes from immunoSEQ multiplex PCR, and its TCRdb copy is limited to in-frame clones, with some not included. The sample holds about 70,000 clones, approximately 87% seen once. The data were obtained in a study of T cells in localized non-small cell lung cancer. Whole-study findings and limits: Overall survival was longer when the density of T cells in the blood was higher. Because sequencing included only one region (of the tumor), heterogeneity remains possible. Highest T cell clonality was seen in uninvolved adjacent lung, surpassing that measured in tumor. Out of the top 100 tumor clones, a median roughly 50 were seen in adjacent lung.

The clonotype comes from a male donor at least 60 years old with stage III squamous cell lung carcinoma. This chain joins TRBV5-1 and TRBJ2-3; 14 bases map to TRBD2. The material sequenced was peripheral blood, taken before any cancer treatment. The CDR3 bases are TGCGCCAGCAGCTCCGGACTAGCGGGGGGTCCGGGTTGGACAGATACGCAGTATTTT. It yields the protein CASSSGLAGGPGWTDTQYF.